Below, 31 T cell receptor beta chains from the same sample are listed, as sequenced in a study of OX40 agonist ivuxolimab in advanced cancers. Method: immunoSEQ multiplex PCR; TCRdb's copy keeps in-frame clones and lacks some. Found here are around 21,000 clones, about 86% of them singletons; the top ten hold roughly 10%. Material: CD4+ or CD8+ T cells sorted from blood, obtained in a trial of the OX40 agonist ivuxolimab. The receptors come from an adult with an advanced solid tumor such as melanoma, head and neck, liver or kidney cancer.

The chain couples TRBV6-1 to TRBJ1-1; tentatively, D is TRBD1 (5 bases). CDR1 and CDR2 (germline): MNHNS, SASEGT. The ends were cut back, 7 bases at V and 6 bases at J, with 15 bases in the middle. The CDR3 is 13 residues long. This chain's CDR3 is CASTGGVGAEAFF. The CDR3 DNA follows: TGTGCCAGCACCGGAGGGGTGGGGGCTGAAGCTTTCTTT.

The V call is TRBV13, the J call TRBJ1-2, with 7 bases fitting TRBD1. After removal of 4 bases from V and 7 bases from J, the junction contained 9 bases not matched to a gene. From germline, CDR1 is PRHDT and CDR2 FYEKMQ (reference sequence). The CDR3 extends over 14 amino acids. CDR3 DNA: TGTGCCAGCAGCTCAGGAGGGGGCTCTGGTGGCTACACCTTC. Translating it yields CASSSGGGSGGYTF.

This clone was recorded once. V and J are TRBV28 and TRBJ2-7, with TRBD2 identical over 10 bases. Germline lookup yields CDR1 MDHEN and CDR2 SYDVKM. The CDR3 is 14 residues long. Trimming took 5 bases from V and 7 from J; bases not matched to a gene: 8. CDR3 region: CASSPSGGWREQYF. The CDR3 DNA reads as TGTGCCAGCAGTCCTAGCGGGGGATGGCGGGAGCAGTACTTC.

This CDR3 is CASSLAGGFSRRNQPQHF. As DNA, the CDR3 is TGTGCCAGCAGCTTGGCCGGCGGGTTCTCCCGGCGGAATCAGCCCCAGCATTTT. The rearrangement links TRBV5-6 to TRBJ1-5; D call uncertain. This CDR3 is 18 amino acids long. The germline CDR1 and CDR2 sequences are SGHDT and YYEEEE. Trimming removed 0 bases from V and 4 bases from J, with 20 bases in between.

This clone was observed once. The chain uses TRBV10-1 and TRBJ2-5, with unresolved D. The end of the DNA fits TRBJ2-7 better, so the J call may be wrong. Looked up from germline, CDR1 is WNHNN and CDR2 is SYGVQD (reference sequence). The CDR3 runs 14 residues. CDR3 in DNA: TGCGCCAGCAGTGGTACGGATCCACCCTACGAGCAGTACTTC. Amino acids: CASSGTDPPYEQYF.

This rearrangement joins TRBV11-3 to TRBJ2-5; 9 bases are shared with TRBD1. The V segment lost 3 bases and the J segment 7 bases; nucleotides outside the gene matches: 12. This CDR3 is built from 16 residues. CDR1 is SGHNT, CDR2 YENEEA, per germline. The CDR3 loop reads CASSFGTGPRTATQYF. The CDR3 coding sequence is TGTGCCAGCAGCTTCGGGACAGGGCCTAGGACAGCGACCCAGTACTTC.

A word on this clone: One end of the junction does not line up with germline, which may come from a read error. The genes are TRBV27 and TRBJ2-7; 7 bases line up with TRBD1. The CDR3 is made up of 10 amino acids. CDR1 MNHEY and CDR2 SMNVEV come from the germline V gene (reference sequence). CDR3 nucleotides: TGTGCCAGCAGTCTGACAGGGACCGAGTTC. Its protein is CASSLTGTEF.

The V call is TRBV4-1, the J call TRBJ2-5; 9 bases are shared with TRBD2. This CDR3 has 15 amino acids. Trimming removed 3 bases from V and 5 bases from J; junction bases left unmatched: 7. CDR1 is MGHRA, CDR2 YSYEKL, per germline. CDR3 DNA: TGCGCCAGCAGCCAGATCCCCGGACTAGCGGAGACCCAGTACTTC. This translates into CASSQIPGLAETQYF.

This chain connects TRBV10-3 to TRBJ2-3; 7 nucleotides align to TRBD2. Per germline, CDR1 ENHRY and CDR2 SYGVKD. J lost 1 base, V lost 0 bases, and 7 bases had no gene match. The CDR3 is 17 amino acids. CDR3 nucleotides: TGTGCCATCAGTGAGTCGGCTAGCGGAATGGGCACAGATACGCAGTATTTT. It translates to CAISESASGMGTDTQYF.

The CDR3 region is CASSSGQVNTGELFF. CDR3 in DNA: TGTGCCAGCAGCTCGGGACAGGTGAACACCGGGGAGCTGTTTTTT. The chain recombines TRBV7-8 with TRBJ2-2, with TRBD1 matching over 8 bases. The trim removed 4 bases at V and 1 base at J, leaving 2 bases unmatched. Germline V gene data show CDR1 as SGHVS and CDR2 as FQNEAQ. The CDR3 runs to 15 residues.

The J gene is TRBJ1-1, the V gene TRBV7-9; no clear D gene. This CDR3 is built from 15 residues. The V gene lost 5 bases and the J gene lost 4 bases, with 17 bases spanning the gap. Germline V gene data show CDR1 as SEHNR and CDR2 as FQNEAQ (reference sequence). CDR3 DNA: TGTGCCAGCAGCCCACCCGGGCCCCGCGGCACTGAAGCTTTCTTT. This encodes CASSPPGPRGTEAFF.

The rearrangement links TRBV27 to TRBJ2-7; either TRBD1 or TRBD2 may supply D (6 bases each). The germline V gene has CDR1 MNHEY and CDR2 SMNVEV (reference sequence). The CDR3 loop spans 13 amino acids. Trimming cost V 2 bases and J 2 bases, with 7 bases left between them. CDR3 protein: CASSLGGPYEQYF. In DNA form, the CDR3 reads TGTGCCAGCAGTTTAGGGGGGCCCTACGAGCAGTACTTC.

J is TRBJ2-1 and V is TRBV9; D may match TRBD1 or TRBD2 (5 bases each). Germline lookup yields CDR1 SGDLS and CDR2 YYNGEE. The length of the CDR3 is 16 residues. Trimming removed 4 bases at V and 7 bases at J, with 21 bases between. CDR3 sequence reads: CASSPLRGAGTNEQFF. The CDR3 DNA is TGTGCCAGCAGCCCCCTTCGAGGGGCAGGGACGAATGAGCAGTTCTTC.

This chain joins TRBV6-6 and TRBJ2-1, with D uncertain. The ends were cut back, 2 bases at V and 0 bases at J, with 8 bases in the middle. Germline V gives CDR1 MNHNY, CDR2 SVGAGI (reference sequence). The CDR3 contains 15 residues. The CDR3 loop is CASSYQESSYNEQFF. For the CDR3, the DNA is TGTGCCAGCAGTTACCAGGAAAGCTCCTACAATGAGCAGTTCTTC.

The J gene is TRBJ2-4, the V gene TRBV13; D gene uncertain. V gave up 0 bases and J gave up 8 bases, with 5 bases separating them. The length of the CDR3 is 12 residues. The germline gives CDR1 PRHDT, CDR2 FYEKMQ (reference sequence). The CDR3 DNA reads TGTGCCAGCAGCTTAGGAGACGACATTCAGTACTTC. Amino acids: CASSLGDDIQYF.

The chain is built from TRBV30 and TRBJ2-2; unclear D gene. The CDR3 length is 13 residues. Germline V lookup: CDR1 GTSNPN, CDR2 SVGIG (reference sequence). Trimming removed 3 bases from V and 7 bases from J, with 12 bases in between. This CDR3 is CAWSKGWSGELFF. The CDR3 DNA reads TGTGCCTGGAGCAAAGGATGGAGCGGGGAGCTGTTTTTT.

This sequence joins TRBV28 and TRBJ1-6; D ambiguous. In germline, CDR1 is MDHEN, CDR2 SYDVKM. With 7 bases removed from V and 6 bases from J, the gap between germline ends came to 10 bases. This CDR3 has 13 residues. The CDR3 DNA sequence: TGTGCCAGCACCCGACCCTTTAATTCACCCCTCCACTTT. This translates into CASTRPFNSPLHF.

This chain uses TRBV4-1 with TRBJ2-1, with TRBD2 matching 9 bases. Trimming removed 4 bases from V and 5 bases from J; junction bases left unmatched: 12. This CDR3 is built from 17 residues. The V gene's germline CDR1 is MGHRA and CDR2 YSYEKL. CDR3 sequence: CASSRNPQAGGDNEQFF. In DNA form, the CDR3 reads TGCGCCAGCAGCCGCAATCCACAGGCGGGAGGGGACAATGAGCAGTTCTTC.

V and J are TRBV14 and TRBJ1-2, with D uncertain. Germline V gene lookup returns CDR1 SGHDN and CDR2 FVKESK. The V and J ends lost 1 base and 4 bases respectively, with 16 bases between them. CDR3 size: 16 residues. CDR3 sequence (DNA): TGTGCCAGCAGCCAAGCGGACCTCCACACCTTCTATGGCTACACCTTC. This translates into CASSQADLHTFYGYTF.

The CDR3 loop is CASSSGLAGSGQYF. Here the CDR3 DNA reads TGTGCCAGCAGCTCCGGACTAGCGGGGAGCGGGCAGTACTTC. This chain uses TRBV7-9 with TRBJ2-7; TRBD2 aligns across 12 bases. The J segment lost 9 bases and the V segment lost 4 bases, leaving 7 bases of the junction unmatched. This CDR3 region has 14 residues. CDR1 and CDR2 from the germline V gene are SEHNR and FQNEAQ (reference sequence). Drawing the rest from reference TRBV7-9 and TRBJ2-7, the complete variable domain is DTGVSQNPRHKITKRGQNVTFRCDPISEHNRLYWYRQTLGQGPEFLTYFQNEAQLEKSRLLSDRFSAERPKGSFSTLEIQRTEQGDSAMYLCASSSGLAGSGQYFGPGTRLTVT.

The CDR3 DNA follows: TGTGCCAGCAGCCAACAGCGGGAGGATACGCAGTATTTT. Translating it yields CASSQQREDTQYF. The chain joins TRBV4-2 to TRBJ2-3; 8 nucleotides line up with TRBD2. J gave up 6 bases and V 2 bases, and 1 base lay outside the gene matches. Germline V CDR1 and CDR2: LGHNA, YNFKEQ. The CDR3 is 13 amino acids.

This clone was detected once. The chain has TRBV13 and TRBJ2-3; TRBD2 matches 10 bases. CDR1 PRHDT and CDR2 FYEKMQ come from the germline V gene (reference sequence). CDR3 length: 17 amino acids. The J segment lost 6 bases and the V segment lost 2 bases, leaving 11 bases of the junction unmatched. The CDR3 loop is CASSLFLQAGGRDTQYF. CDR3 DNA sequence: TGTGCCAGCAGCTTATTCCTTCAAGCGGGAGGGCGCGATACGCAGTATTTT.

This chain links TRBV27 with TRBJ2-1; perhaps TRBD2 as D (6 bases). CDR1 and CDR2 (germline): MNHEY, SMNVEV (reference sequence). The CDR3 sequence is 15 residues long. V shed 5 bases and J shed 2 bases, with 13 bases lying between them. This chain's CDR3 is CASSDGGVAYNEQFF. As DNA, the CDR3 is TGTGCCAGCAGTGACGGCGGGGTCGCCTACAATGAGCAGTTCTTC.

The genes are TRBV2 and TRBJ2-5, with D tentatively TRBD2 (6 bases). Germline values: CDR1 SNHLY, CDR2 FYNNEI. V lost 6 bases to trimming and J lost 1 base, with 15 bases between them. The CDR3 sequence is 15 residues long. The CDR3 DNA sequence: TGTGCCAGCAGAGAATGGACTAAGGTCCAAGAGACCCAGTACTTC. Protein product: CASREWTKVQETQYF.

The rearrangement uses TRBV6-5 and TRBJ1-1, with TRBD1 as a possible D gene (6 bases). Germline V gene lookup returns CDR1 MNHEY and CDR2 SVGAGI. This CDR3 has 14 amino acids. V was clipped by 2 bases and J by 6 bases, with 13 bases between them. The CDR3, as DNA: TGTGCCAGCAGTTACGGTCTACAGGGCTCTGAAGCTTTCTTT. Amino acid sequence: CASSYGLQGSEAFF.

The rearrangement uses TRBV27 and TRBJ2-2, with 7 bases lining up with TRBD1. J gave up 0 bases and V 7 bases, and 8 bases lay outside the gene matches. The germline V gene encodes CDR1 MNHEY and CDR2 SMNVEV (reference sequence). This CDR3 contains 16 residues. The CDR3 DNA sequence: TGTGCCAGCACCTTCTTGGGACAGACGAACACCGGGGAGCTGTTTTTT. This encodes CASTFLGQTNTGELFF.

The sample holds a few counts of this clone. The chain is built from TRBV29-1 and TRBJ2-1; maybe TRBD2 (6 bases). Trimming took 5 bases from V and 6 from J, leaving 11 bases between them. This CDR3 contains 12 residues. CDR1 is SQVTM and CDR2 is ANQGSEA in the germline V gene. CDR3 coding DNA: TGCAGCGTTCGGGGGACTCTCAATGAGCAGTTCTTC. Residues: CSVRGTLNEQFF.

CDR3 protein: CSAAGPTIGGYTF. The CDR3 bases are TGCAGCGCTGCCGGACCCACGATAGGTGGCTACACCTTC. The chain employs TRBV29-1 and TRBJ1-2; unclear D gene. The CDR3 extends over 13 amino acids. Trimming took off 7 bases at V and 7 bases at J, with 19 bases between the two ends. Germline CDR1 SQVTM, CDR2 ANQGSEA.

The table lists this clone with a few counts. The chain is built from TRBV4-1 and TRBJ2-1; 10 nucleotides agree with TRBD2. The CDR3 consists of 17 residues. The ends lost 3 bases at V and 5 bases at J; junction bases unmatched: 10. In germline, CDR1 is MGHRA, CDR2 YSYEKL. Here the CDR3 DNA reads TGCGCCAGCAGCCATAGGGTAGCGGGAGGACAGGACAATGAGCAGTTCTTC. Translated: CASSHRVAGGQDNEQFF.

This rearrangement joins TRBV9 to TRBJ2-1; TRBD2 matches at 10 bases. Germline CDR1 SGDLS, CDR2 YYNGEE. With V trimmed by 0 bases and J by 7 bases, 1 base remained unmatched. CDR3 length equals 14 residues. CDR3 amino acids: CASSVELAGNEQFF. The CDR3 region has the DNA TGTGCCAGCAGCGTAGAACTAGCGGGAAATGAGCAGTTCTTC.

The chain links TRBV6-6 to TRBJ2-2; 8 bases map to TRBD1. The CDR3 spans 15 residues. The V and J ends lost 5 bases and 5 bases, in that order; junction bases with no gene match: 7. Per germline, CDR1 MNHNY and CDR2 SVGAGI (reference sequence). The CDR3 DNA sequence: TGTGCCAGCAGTCCCCCAGGGGGCCGAACCGGGGAGCTGTTTTTT. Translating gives CASSPPGGRTGELFF.